These 10 T cell receptor beta chains came from one sample sequenced in a study of CD8 T cells in ankylosing spondylitis. In TCRdb, the 5' RACE reads were re-called with MiXCR into one record per CDR3 protein. The table has almost 250,000 distinct CDR3 sequences, 32% seen once; the top ten hold approximately 4.4%. What was sequenced was blood, either unsorted or a sorted T cell fraction (not recorded which). The receptors come from a male donor with ankylosing spondylitis or in good health (not recorded which).

This chain joins TRBV27 and TRBJ2-7; D is unclear. Germline lookup yields CDR1 MNHEY and CDR2 SMNVEV (reference sequence). This CDR3 has 13 residues. The V end lost 3 bases, the J end lost 1 base, and 7 bases lay between the germline ends. CDR3 coding DNA: TGTGCCAGCAGTTTCTCCCGATCCTACGAGCAGTACTTC. It translates to CASSFSRSYEQYF.

This chain uses TRBV10-2 with TRBJ2-3; 8 positions match TRBD2. There are 14 residues in the CDR3. J was trimmed by 4 bases and V by 5 bases; bases with no gene match: 5. Germline V gene lookup returns CDR1 WSHSY and CDR2 SAAADI. As DNA, the CDR3 is TGCGCCAGCAGTCCCGGGACTAGGTCAGATACGCAGTATTTT. Its protein is CASSPGTRSDTQYF.

This chain uses TRBV5-1 with TRBJ1-2; D remains ambiguous. Germline loops: CDR1 SGHRS, CDR2 YFSETQ. The V end lost 0 bases, the J end lost 6 bases, and 9 bases lay between the germline ends. The CDR3 totals 13 residues. CDR3 region: CASSLEQLDGYTF. The CDR3 bases are TGCGCCAGCAGCTTGGAACAGTTGGATGGCTACACCTTC.

V usage is TRBV7-2 and J usage is TRBJ2-5; tentatively, D is TRBD2 (6 bases). The germline V gene has CDR1 SGHTA and CDR2 FQGNSA. Trimming pared 5 bases from V and 1 base from J, leaving 17 bases between. The length of the CDR3 is 16 residues. In DNA, the CDR3 is TGTGCCAGCAGCCCCAAGACTAGGTTGTCCCAAGAGACCCAGTACTTC. Its translation: CASSPKTRLSQETQYF.

This clonotype was seen repeatedly, ten times or more. The rearrangement uses TRBV20-1 and TRBJ1-5; maybe TRBD1 (5 bases). V lost 6 bases, J lost 1 base, and 10 bases lay in between. This CDR3 is 13 amino acids long. Germline V gene sequence: CDR1 DFQATT, CDR2 SNEGSKA (reference sequence). The CDR3 is CSAQWDSNQPQHF. The CDR3, as DNA: TGCAGTGCCCAGTGGGACAGCAATCAGCCCCAGCATTTT.

This clonotype was counted a few times. CDR3 residues: CASSFAGEQYF. The CDR3 coding sequence is TGTGCCAGCAGTTTCGCGGGGGAGCAGTACTTC. This chain joins TRBV12-3 or TRBV12-4 and TRBJ2-7, with a weak D call TRBD2 (6 bases). Trimming shortened V by 3 bases and J by 7 bases, and 7 bases separated the two germline ends. This CDR3 region has 11 residues.

This sequence joins TRBV7-8 and TRBJ1-4; possibly TRBD1 for D (6 bases). Germline loops: CDR1 SGHVS, CDR2 FQNEAQ. Deletions cut 1 base from V and 7 bases from J, with 19 bases between. The CDR3 runs 17 residues. In DNA, the CDR3 is TGTGCCAGCAGCTTAGACAGGGACATCCCGCGGGGTGAAAAACTGTTTTTT. This encodes CASSLDRDIPRGEKLFF. Variable domain in full (rest from reference TRBV7-8 and TRBJ1-4): GAGVSQSPRYKVAKRGQDVALRCDPISGHVSLFWYQQALGQGPEFLTYFQNEAQLDKSGLPSDRFFAERPEGSVSTLKIQRTQQEDSAVYLCASSLDRDIPRGEKLFFGSGTQLSVL.

The sample holds many counts of this clonotype. The CDR3 sequence is CSARRDSDVWELFF. CDR3 DNA: TGCAGTGCTAGACGGGACTCCGATGTGTGGGAGCTGTTTTTT. The chain couples TRBV20-1 to TRBJ2-2, with D perhaps matching TRBD2 (6 bases). CDR1 and CDR2 (germline): DFQATT, SNEGSKA (reference sequence). V gave up 2 bases and J gave up 9 bases, with 16 bases separating them. CDR3 length equals 14 residues.

The chain joins TRBV12-3 or TRBV12-4 to TRBJ1-1; no clear D gene. The CDR3 covers 15 residues. With 5 bases removed from V and 2 bases from J, the gap between germline ends came to 15 bases. The CDR3 sequence is CASSLTRRINTEAFF. CDR3 DNA sequence: TGTGCCAGCAGTCTCACCCGACGGATTAACACTGAAGCTTTCTTT.

The J gene is TRBJ2-3, the V gene TRBV4-1; maybe TRBD2 (6 bases). Between the trimmed V and J ends, which lost 5 bases and 3 bases, there was a span of 12 bases. Germline CDR1 is MGHRA and CDR2 is YSYEKL. The CDR3 spans 14 residues. The CDR3 DNA reads TGCGCCAGCAGCGAGGAGGGAACTACAGATACGCAGTATTTT. Protein product: CASSEEGTTDTQYF.